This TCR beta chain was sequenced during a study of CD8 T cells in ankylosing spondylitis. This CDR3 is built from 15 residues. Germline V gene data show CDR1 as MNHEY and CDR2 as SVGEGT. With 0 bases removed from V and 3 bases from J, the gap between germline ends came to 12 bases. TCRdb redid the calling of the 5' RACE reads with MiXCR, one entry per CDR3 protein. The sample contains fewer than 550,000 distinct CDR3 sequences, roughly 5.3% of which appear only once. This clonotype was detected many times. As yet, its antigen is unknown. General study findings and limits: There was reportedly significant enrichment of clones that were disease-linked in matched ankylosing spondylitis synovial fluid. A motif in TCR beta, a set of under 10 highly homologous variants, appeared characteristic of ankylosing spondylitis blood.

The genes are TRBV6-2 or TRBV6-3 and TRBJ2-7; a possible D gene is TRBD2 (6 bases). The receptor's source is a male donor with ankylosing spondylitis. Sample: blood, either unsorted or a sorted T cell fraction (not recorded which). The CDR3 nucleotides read TGTGCCAGCAGTTACTCGTCTAGCGTCCTCTACGAGCAGTACTTC. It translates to CASSYSSSVLYEQYF.